This T cell receptor beta chain comes out of a study of shared clonotypes between healthy human individuals. Broader study findings: Non-shared clonotypes were found to have lower generation probabilities than the clonotypes that were shared by all four of the sorted-subset donors. Clonotype sharing among donors likely depends on sequencing depth.

The naive CD8 subset, CD45RO-negative cells positively selected for CCR7, excluded terminally differentiated effector memory CD45RA+ cells. In the case of this clone: Its antigen is not known.

The CDR3 consists of 13 residues. Germline CDR1 reads MDHEN; CDR2 reads SYDVKM. The V gene end was trimmed by 6 bases and the J gene end by 10 bases; junction bases not matched to a gene: 7. Deep-level settings were used for running the assay. Replicate PCRs run on sorted subsets employed 200 ng DNA, roughly 30,000 T cell genomes. The repertoire was sequenced with immunoSEQ multiplex PCR; TCRdb's copy has only in-frame clones and lacks some. The sample yields roughly 2.1 million clones, about 93% seen once. Sequenced material: naive CD8+ T cells from PBMCs. This receptor was identified in a man between 18 and 35 years old in good health. Some clones in this sample may be carry-over from other donors' samples. V is TRBV28 and J is TRBJ1-4; 8 nucleotides align to TRBD1. CDR3 amino acids: CASSRTGSGKLFF. CDR3 in DNA: TGTGCCAGCAGCCGGACAGGGAGCGGAAAACTGTTTTTT. The full variable domain, in which reference TRBV28 and TRBJ1-4 provide the parts outside the CDR3, is DVKVTQSSRYLVKRTGEKVFLECVQDMDHENMFWYRQDPGLGLRLIYFSYDVKMKEKGDIPEGYSVSREKKERFSLILESASTNQTSMYLCASSRTGSGKLFFGSGTQLSVL.